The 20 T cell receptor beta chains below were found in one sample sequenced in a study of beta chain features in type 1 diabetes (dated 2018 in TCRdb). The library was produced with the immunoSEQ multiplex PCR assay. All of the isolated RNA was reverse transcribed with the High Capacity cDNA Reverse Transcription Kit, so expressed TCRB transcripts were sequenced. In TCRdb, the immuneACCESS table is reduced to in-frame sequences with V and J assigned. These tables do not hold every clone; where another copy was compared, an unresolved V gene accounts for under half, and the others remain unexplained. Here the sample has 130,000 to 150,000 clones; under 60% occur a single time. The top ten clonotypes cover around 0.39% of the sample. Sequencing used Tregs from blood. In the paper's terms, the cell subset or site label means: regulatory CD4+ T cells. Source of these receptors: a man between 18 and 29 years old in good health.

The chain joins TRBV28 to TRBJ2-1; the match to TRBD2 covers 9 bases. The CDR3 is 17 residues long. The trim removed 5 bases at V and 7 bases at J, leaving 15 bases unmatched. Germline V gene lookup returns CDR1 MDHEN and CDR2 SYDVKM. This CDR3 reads CASSHTSGREGRNEQFF. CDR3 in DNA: TGTGCCAGCAGTCACACATCGGGGCGGGAGGGGAGGAATGAGCAGTTCTTC.

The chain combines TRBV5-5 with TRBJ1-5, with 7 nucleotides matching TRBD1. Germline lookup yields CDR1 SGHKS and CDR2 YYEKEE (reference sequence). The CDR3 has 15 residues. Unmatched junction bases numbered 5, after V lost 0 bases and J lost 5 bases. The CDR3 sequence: CASSLVDRTYQPQHF. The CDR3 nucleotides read TGTGCCAGCAGCTTGGTGGACAGGACCTATCAGCCCCAGCATTTT.

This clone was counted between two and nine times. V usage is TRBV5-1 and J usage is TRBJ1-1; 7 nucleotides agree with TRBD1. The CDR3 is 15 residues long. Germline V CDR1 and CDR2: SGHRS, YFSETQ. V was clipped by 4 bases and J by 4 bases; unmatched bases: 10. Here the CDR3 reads CASSPGTVGGTEAFF. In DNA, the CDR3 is TGCGCCAGCAGCCCCGGGACAGTCGGGGGCACTGAAGCTTTCTTT.

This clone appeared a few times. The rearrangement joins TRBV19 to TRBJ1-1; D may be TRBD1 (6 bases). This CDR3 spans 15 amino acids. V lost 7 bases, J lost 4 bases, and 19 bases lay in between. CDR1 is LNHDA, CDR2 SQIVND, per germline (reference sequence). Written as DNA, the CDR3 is TGTGCCAGTACCACTCTCTACAGGGCGGGCACTGAAGCTTTCTTT. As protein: CASTTLYRAGTEAFF.

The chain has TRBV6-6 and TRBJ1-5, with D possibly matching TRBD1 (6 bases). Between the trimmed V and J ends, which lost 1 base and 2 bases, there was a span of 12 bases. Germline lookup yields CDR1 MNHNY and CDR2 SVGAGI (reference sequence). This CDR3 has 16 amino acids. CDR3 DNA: TGTGCCAGCAGTTACTTACAGGGAGGGGGCAATCAGCCCCAGCATTTT. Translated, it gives CASSYLQGGGNQPQHF.

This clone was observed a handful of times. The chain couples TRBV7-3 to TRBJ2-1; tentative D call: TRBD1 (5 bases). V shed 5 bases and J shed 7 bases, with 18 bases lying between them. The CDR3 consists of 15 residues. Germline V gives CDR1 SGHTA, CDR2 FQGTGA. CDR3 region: CASSLRAALRNEQFF. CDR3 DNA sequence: TGTGCCAGCAGCCTCAGGGCAGCCTTGAGGAATGAGCAGTTCTTC.

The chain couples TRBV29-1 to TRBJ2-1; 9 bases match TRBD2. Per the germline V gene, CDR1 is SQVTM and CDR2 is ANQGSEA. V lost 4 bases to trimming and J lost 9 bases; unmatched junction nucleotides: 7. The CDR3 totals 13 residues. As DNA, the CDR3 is TGCAGCGTTGTGGCTAGCGGGAAGTTTGAGCAGTTCTTC. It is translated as CSVVASGKFEQFF.

CDR3 bases: TGCGCCAGCAGCTCCTCACAGGGCCGGTTACAAGAGACCCAGTACTTC. Its translation: CASSSSQGRLQETQYF. The chain recombines TRBV4-1 with TRBJ2-5; D is possibly TRBD1 (6 bases). The CDR3 loop spans 16 amino acids. The germline V gene has CDR1 MGHRA and CDR2 YSYEKL. V shed 5 bases and J shed 2 bases, with 18 bases lying between them.

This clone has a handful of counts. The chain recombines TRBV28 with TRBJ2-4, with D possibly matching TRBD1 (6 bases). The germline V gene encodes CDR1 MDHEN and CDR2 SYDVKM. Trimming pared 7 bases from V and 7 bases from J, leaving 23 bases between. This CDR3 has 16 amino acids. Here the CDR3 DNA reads TGTGCCAGCAACGCTCCCGGGACACTCCGCGGGAACATTCAGTACTTC. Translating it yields CASNAPGTLRGNIQYF. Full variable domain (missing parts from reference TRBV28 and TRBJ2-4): DVKVTQSSRYLVKRTGEKVFLECVQDMDHENMFWYRQDPGLGLRLIYFSYDVKMKEKGDIPEGYSVSREKKERFSLILESASTNQTSMYLCASNAPGTLRGNIQYFGAGTRLSVL.

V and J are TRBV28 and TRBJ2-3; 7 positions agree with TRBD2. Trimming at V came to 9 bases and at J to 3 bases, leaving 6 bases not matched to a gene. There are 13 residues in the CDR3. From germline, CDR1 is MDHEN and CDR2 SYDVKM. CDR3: CASSAGATDTQYF. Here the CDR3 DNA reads TGTGCCAGTTCGGCGGGAGCAACAGATACGCAGTATTTT.

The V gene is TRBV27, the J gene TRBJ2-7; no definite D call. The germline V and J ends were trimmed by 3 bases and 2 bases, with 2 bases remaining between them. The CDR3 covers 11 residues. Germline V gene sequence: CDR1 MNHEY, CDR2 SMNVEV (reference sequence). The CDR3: CASSFAYEQYF. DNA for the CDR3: TGTGCCAGCAGTTTCGCCTACGAGCAGTACTTC.

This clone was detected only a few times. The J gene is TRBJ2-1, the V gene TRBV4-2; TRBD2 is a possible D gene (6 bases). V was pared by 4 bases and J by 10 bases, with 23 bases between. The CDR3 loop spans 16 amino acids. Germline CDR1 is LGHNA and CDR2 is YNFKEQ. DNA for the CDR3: TGTGCCAGCAGCCCTGTTGCGGAGACTAGGGACCCCGAGCAGTTCTTC. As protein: CASSPVAETRDPEQFF.

The CDR3 DNA reads TGTGCCAGCAGTCCTGGGGGGAGAGTTGAGAGCTACACCTTC. Its protein is CASSPGGRVESYTF. The chain uses TRBV5-4 and TRBJ1-2; D possibly corresponds to TRBD1 (5 bases). Germline values: CDR1 SGHNT, CDR2 YYREEE (reference sequence). With 5 bases removed from V and 9 bases from J, the gap between germline ends came to 20 bases. The length of the CDR3 is 14 residues.

The DNA of the CDR3 is TGTGCCAGCAGGCCGGGACAGAGCCTTGACGAGCAGTACTTC. It encodes CASRPGQSLDEQYF. V is TRBV27 and J is TRBJ2-7; 7 bases map to TRBD1. Trimming took 6 bases from V and 5 from J; bases not matched to a gene: 10. The CDR3 extends over 14 amino acids. Per germline, CDR1 MNHEY and CDR2 SMNVEV (reference sequence).

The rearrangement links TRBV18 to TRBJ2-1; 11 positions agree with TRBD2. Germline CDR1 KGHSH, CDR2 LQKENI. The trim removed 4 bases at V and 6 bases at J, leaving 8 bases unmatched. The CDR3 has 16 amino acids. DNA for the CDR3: TGTGCCAGCTCACGACCGGGTCTAGCGGGAGGCAATGAGCAGTTCTTC. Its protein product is CASSRPGLAGGNEQFF.

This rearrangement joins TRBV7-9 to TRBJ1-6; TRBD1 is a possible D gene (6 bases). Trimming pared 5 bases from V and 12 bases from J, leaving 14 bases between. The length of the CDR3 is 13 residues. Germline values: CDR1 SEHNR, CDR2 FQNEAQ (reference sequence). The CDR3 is CASSPRQAIPLHF. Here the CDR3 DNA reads TGTGCCAGCAGCCCCCGACAGGCCATACCCCTCCACTTT.

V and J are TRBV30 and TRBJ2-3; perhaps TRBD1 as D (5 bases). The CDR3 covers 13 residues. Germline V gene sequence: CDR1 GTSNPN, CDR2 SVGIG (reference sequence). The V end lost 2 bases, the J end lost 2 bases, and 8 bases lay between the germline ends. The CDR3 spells CAWSLGVTDTQYF. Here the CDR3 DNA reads TGTGCCTGGAGTCTAGGGGTCACAGATACGCAGTATTTT.

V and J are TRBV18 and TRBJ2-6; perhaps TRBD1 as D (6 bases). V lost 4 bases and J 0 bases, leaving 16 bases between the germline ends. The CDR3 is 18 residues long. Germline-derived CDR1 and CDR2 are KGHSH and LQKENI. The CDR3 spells CASSRLTGQSSGANVLTF. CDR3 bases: TGTGCCAGCTCACGACTGACAGGCCAAAGCTCTGGGGCCAACGTCCTGACTTTC.

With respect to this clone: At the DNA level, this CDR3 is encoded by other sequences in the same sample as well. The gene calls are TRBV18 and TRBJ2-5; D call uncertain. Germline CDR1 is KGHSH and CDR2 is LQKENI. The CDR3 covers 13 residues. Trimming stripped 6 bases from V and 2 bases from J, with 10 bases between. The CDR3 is CASSPGGQETQYF. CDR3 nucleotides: TGTGCCAGCTCCCCAGGCGGACAAGAGACCCAGTACTTC.

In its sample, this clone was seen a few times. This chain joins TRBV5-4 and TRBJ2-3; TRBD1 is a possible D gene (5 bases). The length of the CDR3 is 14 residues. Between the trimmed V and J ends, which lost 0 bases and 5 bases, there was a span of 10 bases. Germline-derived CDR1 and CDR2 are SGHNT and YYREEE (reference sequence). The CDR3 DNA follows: TGTGCCAGCAGCTTGGCCAGGGTCAAAGATACGCAGTATTTT. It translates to CASSLARVKDTQYF.